The entry below gives a single TCR beta chain sequence along with its context. Antigen specificity is unknown. Per the germline V gene, CDR1 is SQVTM and CDR2 is ANQGSEA. The CDR3 length is 12 residues. V was cut by 4 bases and J by 9 bases, with 12 bases left in between. What was sequenced were expressed TCRB transcripts, since all of the isolated RNA had been reverse transcribed. The method was immunoSEQ multiplex PCR; TCRdb's version includes in-frame clones alone and lacks a portion of them. This sample has 810,000 or so clones, with 15% to 20% found just once. The sample belongs to a study of beta chain features in type 1 diabetes. Study results and caveats: Any PCR bias toward short templates would affect both groups alike.

Sequenced material: naive CD4+ T cells from blood. This TCR came from a young woman in good health. The chain carries TRBV29-1 and TRBJ1-4; D unclear. This chain's CDR3 is CSVGRENKKLFF. The CDR3 region has the DNA TGCAGCGTTGGCCGAGAGAATAAAAAACTGTTTTTT.